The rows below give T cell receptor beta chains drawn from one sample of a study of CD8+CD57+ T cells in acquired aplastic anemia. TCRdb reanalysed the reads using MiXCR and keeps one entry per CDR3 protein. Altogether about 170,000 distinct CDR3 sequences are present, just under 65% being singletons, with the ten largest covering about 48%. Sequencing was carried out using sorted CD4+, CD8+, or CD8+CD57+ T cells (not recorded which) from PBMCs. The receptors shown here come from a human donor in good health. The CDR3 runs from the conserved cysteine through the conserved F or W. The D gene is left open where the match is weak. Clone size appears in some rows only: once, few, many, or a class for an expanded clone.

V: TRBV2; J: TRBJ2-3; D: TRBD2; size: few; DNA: TGTGCCAGCACCGGGGGGGTCGGAGATACGCAGTATTTT; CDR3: CASTGGVGDTQYF
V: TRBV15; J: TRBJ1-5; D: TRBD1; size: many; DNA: TGTGCCACCAGCAGTGACACAACAGGGGGCAGGCAGCCCCAGCATTTT; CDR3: CATSSDTTGGRQPQHF
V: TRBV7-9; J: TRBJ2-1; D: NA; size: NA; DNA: TGTGCCAGCAGTCGGACCTACAATGAGCAGTTCTTC; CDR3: CASSRTYNEQFF
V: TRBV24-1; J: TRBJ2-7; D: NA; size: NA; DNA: TGTGCCACCCCGAGCTCCTACGAGCAGTACTTC; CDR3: CATPSSYEQYF
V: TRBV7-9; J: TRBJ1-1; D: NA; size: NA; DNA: TGTGCCAGCAGCTACGGGACACTCAACACTGAAGCTTTCTTT; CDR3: CASSYGTLNTEAFF
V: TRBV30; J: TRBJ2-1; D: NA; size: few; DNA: TGTGCCTGGAGTGTACTCCTGCATGAGCAGTTCTTC; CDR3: CAWSVLLHEQFF
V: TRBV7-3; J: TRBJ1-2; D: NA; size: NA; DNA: TGTGCCAGCAGCTTAAGCGAAATAGGCTACACCTTC; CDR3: CASSLSEIGYTF
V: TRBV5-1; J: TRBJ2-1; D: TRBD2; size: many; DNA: TGCGCCAGCAGCTTGGTTTCTAGCGGTAATGAGCAGTTCTTC; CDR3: CASSLVSSGNEQFF
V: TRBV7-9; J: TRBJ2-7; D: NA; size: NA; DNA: TGTGCCAGCAGCCGGAGCTCGGCGAGTACCTACGAGCAGTACTTC; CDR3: CASSRSSASTYEQYF
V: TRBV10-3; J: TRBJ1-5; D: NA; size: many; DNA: TGTGCCATCAGTGGACCGAACAATCAGCCCCAGCATTTT; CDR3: CAISGPNNQPQHF
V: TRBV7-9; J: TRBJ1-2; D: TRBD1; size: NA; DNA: TGTGCCAGCAGCGATGGACAGGGGTGCGATGGCTACACCTTC; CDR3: CASSDGQGCDGYTF
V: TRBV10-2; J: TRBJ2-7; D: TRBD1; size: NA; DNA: TGCGCCAGCAGTGAGTCGGTAGGCAGGGGGAGCTCCTACGAGCAGTACTTC; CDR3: CASSESVGRGSSYEQYF
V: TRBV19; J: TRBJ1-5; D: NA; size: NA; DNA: TGTGCCAGTAGATTCGTACAAAATCAGCCCCAGCATTTT; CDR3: CASRFVQNQPQHF
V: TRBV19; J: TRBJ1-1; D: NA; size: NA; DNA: TGTGCCAGTAGTATAGATCTAGCGGGGAGCACTGAAGCTTTCTTT; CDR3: CASSIDLAGSTEAFF
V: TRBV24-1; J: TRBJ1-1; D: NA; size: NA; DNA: TGTGCCACCAGTTTGGCAGGGGACACTGAAGCTTTCTTT; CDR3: CATSLAGDTEAFF
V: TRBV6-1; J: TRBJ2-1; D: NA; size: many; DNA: TGTGCCAGCAGTGAGTCCAGATACAATGAGCAGTTCTTC; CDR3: CASSESRYNEQFF
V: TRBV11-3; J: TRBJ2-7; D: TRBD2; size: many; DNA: TGTGCCAGCAGCCAAGGACTAGCTGGGGAGCTGGGGGCTTCCTACGAGCAGTACTTC; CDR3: CASSQGLAGELGASYEQYF
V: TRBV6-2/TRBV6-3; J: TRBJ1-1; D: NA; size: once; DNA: TGTGCCTCCCTCCAAGGAGGTGTCACTGAAGCTTTCTTT; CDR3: CASLQGGVTEAFF
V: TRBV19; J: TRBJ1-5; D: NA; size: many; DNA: TGTGCCAGTAGTACCGGGACCGCGAGCAATCAGCCCCAGCATTTT; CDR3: CASSTGTASNQPQHF
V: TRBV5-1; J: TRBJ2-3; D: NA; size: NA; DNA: TGCGCCAGCAGCCGCGGAGGGCCTCCAGATACGCAGTATTTT; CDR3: CASSRGGPPDTQYF
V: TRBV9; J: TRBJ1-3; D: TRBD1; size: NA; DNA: TGTGCCAGCAGCGCACTGCAGGGGGCTGGAAACACCATATATTTT; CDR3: CASSALQGAGNTIYF
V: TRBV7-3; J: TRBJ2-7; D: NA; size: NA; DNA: TGCGCCAGCAGCTTCGGGGGACCCATCTACGAGCAGTACTTC; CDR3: CASSFGGPIYEQYF
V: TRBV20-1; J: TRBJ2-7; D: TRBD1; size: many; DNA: TGCAGTGCTAGAGAGGTGGGACAGTCGTACTACGAGCAGTACTTC; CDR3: CSAREVGQSYYEQYF
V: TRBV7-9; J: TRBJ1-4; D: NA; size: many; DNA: TGTGCCAGCAGCTTAGCACCCTTCACTAATGAAAAACTGTTTTTT; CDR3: CASSLAPFTNEKLFF
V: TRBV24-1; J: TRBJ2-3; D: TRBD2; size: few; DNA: TGTGCCACCAGTGACGATAGCGGGAGGAGCACAGATACGCAGTATTTT; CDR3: CATSDDSGRSTDTQYF
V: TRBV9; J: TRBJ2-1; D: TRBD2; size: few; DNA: TGTGCCAGCAGCGTAGTTAGCGGGACGGAACAGTTCTTC; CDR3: CASSVVSGTEQFF
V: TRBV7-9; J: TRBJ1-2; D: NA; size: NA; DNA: TGTGCCAGCAGCTTCCCCGGGACTAGCGGCTACACCTTC; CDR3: CASSFPGTSGYTF
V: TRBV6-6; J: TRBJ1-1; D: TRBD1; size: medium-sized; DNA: TGTGCCAGCAGTTACCTCGGGACAGGGGATTTCACTGAAGCTTTCTTT; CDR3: CASSYLGTGDFTEAFF
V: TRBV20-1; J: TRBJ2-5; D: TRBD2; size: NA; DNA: TGCAGTGCTAGAGATCTGCTAGCGGGGGCGATGGGAGAGACCCAGTACTTC; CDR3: CSARDLLAGAMGETQYF
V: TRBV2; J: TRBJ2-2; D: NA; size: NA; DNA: TGTGCCAGCAGTGAAGCTGAGGCGAACACCGGGGAGCTGTTTTTT; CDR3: CASSEAEANTGELFF